This is a list of T cell receptor beta chains from one sample in a study of T cell repertoires in cytomegalovirus infection. From the reads, TCRdb called clonotypes with MiXCR, one entry per CDR3 protein. The sample holds about 60,000 distinct CDR3 sequences, around 21% seen once. Their cognate antigens are unknown. The material was CD8+ T cells from cultured PBMCs, obtained from culture after CMV antigen stimulation. Source of these receptors: a human donor in good health (CMV status not recorded). Some clones in this sample may be carry-over from other donors' samples. The CDR3 runs from the conserved cysteine through the conserved F or W. Each record gives: V gene, J gene, CDR3 protein.

TRBV28	TRBJ1-1	CASSFPSTEAFF
TRBV4-3	TRBJ2-5	CASSQDTVQETQYF
TRBV7-2	TRBJ1-5	CASSHRGPGQPQHF
TRBV7-2	TRBJ2-7	CASSQRRTGPPYEQYF
TRBV7-2	TRBJ2-3	CASSLALAGGSTDTQYF
TRBV9	TRBJ2-6	CASSGQGAGANVLTF
TRBV7-9	TRBJ1-2	CASIPWDFKGGTNYGYTF
TRBV2	TRBJ2-2	CASSEDRQGIFYTGELFF
TRBV7-9	TRBJ1-1	CASSFIPTEAFF
TRBV20-1	TRBJ2-2	CSARDPGHANTGELFF
TRBV6-2/TRBV6-3	TRBJ2-2	CASSYGRGTGELFF
TRBV6-5	TRBJ2-1	CASSYSLTGLDEQFF
TRBV5-6	TRBJ1-5	CASSRTGNQPQHF
TRBV7-2	TRBJ1-4	CASSLGVQTATNEKLFF
TRBV7-9	TRBJ1-2	CASRSEARYGYTF
TRBV7-2	TRBJ2-1	CASSQGGELGYNEQFF
TRBV28	TRBJ1-1	CASSSGNTEAFF
TRBV2	TRBJ2-5	CASNPPSDTQDSQETQYF
TRBV7-6	TRBJ2-3	CASSPRPKVTDTQYF
TRBV7-9	TRBJ1-5	CASSRGSQPQHF
TRBV7-9	TRBJ1-2	CASSSNRRGNYGYTF
TRBV28	TRBJ1-1	CASSFRLRNTEAFF
TRBV5-5	TRBJ1-1	CASDRTDEAFF
TRBV12-3/TRBV12-4	TRBJ1-2	CASRTGDHQTGYTF
TRBV11-2	TRBJ2-1	CASSQTSGAHNEQFF
TRBV7-9	TRBJ2-1	CASSPVGDRKHNEQFF
TRBV6-5	TRBJ1-5	CASSSSRGGGQPQHF
TRBV7-8	TRBJ1-4	CASSLVPGSEKLFF
TRBV27	TRBJ1-1	CASRWTGLTEAFF
TRBV7-9	TRBJ1-5	CASSLASGKFDPQHF
TRBV28	TRBJ2-7	CASSFSSFVLAGSYEQYF
TRBV7-9	TRBJ2-3	CASSPRTSGGTDTQYF
TRBV12-3/TRBV12-4	TRBJ2-7	CASSFPGQNPYEQYF
TRBV7-6	TRBJ1-1	CASSLGQGHTEAFF
TRBV14	TRBJ2-2	CASSQDVNVNTGELFF
TRBV7-9	TRBJ2-7	CASSSPAYEQYF
TRBV11-2	TRBJ2-3	CASSFREGTQYF
TRBV4-1	TRBJ2-7	CASSQAEFSTYEQYF
TRBV7-2	TRBJ2-7	CASSLDDRVTYEQYF
TRBV7-6	TRBJ1-5	CASSLGRSNQPQHF
TRBV28	TRBJ2-5	CASSLRDRVMETQYF
TRBV7-3	TRBJ2-7	CASSPTGEDYEQYF
TRBV12-5	TRBJ1-2	CASGVGPNYGYTF
TRBV6-5	TRBJ1-4	CASSYEVNPTNEKLFF
TRBV9	TRBJ2-1	CASSAGGGLDEQFF
TRBV4-1	TRBJ2-3	CASSHVAQGGRGTQYF
TRBV19	TRBJ2-2	CASSGSRAGELFF
TRBV6-5	TRBJ2-3	CASSVIAGTDTQYF
TRBV12-3/TRBV12-4	TRBJ2-7	CASSQKVLAYEQYF
TRBV28	TRBJ1-1	CASSTGWNTEAFF
TRBV5-6	TRBJ2-2	CASRPDRDGTGELFF
TRBV12-3/TRBV12-4	TRBJ1-3	CASTLGRTNTIYF
TRBV7-3	TRBJ2-7	CASSSAGNTYEQYF